This T cell receptor beta chain stems from a study of Ad26.COV2.S vaccination and SARS-CoV-2 variants. Study as a whole: The donor belonged to the COV1001 Ad26.COV2.S trial arm.

The CDR3 spans 15 residues. Germline V CDR1 and CDR2: SGHTA, FQGNSA. Trimming removed 3 bases from V and 8 bases from J; junction bases left unmatched: 4. Treatment specified: about 20 received Ad26.COV2.S at low or high dose, single or two shots; roughly five received placebo; per-sample allocation not given. Sampling happened 63 days after the first vaccine or placebo injection. This clone was picked up one time. Only in-frame clones appear in the TCRdb table, and some are missing; sequencing was by immunoSEQ multiplex PCR. The repertoire holds some 330,000 clones, with almost 90% as singletons. The sequencing used peripheral blood, collected in a trial of Ad26.COV2.S vaccine versus placebo. The origin of this receptor is a person between 18 and 65 years old who received the Ad26.COV2.S COVID-19 vaccine or a placebo. The chain carries TRBV7-2 and TRBJ2-1; the match to TRBD2 covers 13 bases. The CDR3 nucleotides read TGTGCCAGCAGCTTGTCTGGACTAGCGGGAGATGAGCAGTTCTTC. It encodes CASSLSGLAGDEQFF.